This T cell receptor beta chain was observed in a study of PD-L1 blockade in urothelial cancer. Study as a whole: Of approximately 30 patients, around 25 were males with bladder-origin urothelial cancer. Blood analysis took place 3 weeks (second dose) and 6 weeks after treatment start.

Described time point: peripheral blood 6 weeks after treatment start. In each PCR, synthetic TCR analog templates were spiked in. Libraries were prepared by immunoSEQ multiplex PCR; TCRdb keeps only in-frame clonotypes and omits some of them. This sample has 75,000 to 95,000 clones, with approximately 90% found just once. This CDR3 comprises 15 residues. Germline assignment: CDR1 PRHDT and CDR2 FYEKMQ (reference sequence). V gave up 4 bases and J gave up 0 bases, with 10 bases separating them. This receptor was obtained from a woman at least 80 years old with urothelial cancer. The rearrangement links TRBV13 to TRBJ2-1, with D tentatively TRBD1 (5 bases). Sequences were derived from PBMCs, sampled around atezolizumab (anti-PD-L1) treatment. CDR3 DNA sequence: TGTGCCAGCAGCTATAGGACACCCTCCTACAATGAGCAGTTCTTC. It encodes CASSYRTPSYNEQFF.